One T cell receptor beta chain is described in this entry. The data are from a study of T cell responses to AZD1222 COVID-19 vaccine. This CDR3 spans 16 amino acids. The V and J ends lost 4 bases and 2 bases respectively, with 17 bases between them. The germline CDR1 and CDR2 sequences are MDHEN and SYDVKM. The method was immunoSEQ multiplex PCR; TCRdb's version includes in-frame clones alone and lacks a portion of them. The sample consists of 90,000 to 150,000 clones, 75% to 90% of them appearing once. This chain connects TRBV28 to TRBJ2-5; D is ambiguous. Sample: peripheral blood, taken on day 0 of AZD1222 vaccination. This clonotype originated in an adult in good health. In DNA, the CDR3 is TGTGCCAGCAGTTCTCCCCCTTTTGACGGTCAAGAGACCCAGTACTTC. Translating it yields CASSSPPFDGQETQYF.